The clone carrying this T cell receptor beta chain was seen at least ten times. The data were taken from a study of blood T cells in healthy people across ages. With a J-beta primer mix and a sample-barcoded 5' primer, a second PCR ran 7 to 11 cycles. TCRdb redid the calling of the 5' RACE reads with MiXCR, one entry per CDR3 protein. The sample lists around 600,000 distinct CDR3 sequences, roughly 48% occurring once. Input material: blood. The source of this sequence is a man of 80 years or more in good health.

CDR3 in amino acids: CASSQDSGSYEQYF. The CDR3 nucleotides read TGCGCCAGCAGCCAAGACTCCGGGAGCTACGAGCAGTACTTC. The chain is built from TRBV4-3 and TRBJ2-7; maybe TRBD2 (6 bases). With 0 bases removed from V and 3 bases from J, the gap between germline ends came to 9 bases. CDR3 size: 14 residues. Germline CDR1 LGHNA, CDR2 YSLEER.